These T cell receptor beta chains were read from a single sample in a study of beta chain features in type 1 diabetes. Sequenced by immunoSEQ multiplex PCR; TCRdb stores in-frame clones only, minus some. The sample consists of 300,000 to 350,000 clones, over 7% of them appearing once. The sample consisted of central memory CD4+ T cells from blood. The receptor source for this set is a man in his thirties or forties with type 1 diabetes. CDR3s include the opening cysteine and the closing phenylalanine or tryptophan. D genes are given only for firm matches. The listing skips clone size in some rows; elsewhere it reads once, few, many or a size class.

V gene: TRBV2
clone size: -
J gene: TRBJ1-2
D gene: -
CDR3 protein: CASSGGRAYGYTF
CDR3 DNA: TGTGCCAGCAGTGGCGGCAGGGCCTATGGCTACACCTTC

V gene: TRBV5-1
clone size: -
J gene: TRBJ2-3
D gene: -
CDR3 protein: CASSLGPGENTQYF
CDR3 DNA: TGCGCCAGCAGTCTTGGTCCGGGCGAGAATACGCAGTATTTT

V gene: TRBV6-5
clone size: -
J gene: TRBJ2-7
D gene: TRBD1
CDR3 protein: CASSRDRDYEQYF
CDR3 DNA: TGTGCCAGCAGTCGGGACAGGGATTACGAGCAGTACTTC

V gene: TRBV25-1
clone size: few
J gene: TRBJ2-5
D gene: -
CDR3 protein: CASNGRSQETQYF
CDR3 DNA: TGTGCCAGCAATGGACGGAGCCAAGAGACCCAGTACTTC

V gene: TRBV5-1
clone size: few
J gene: TRBJ1-1
D gene: -
CDR3 protein: CASSLTSNTEAFF
CDR3 DNA: TGCGCCAGCAGCTTGACCAGTAACACTGAAGCTTTCTTT

V gene: TRBV28
clone size: few
J gene: TRBJ2-7
D gene: -
CDR3 protein: CASSLFGFTYEQYF
CDR3 DNA: TGTGCCAGCAGTTTATTCGGATTCACCTACGAGCAGTACTTC

V gene: TRBV5-6
clone size: many
J gene: TRBJ2-1
D gene: -
CDR3 protein: CASSLAGSSYNEQFF
CDR3 DNA: TGTGCCAGCAGCTTGGCTGGCAGCTCCTACAATGAGCAGTTCTTC

V gene: TRBV5-4
clone size: few
J gene: TRBJ1-2
D gene: TRBD1
CDR3 protein: CATSKWTGGMDNYGYTF
CDR3 DNA: TGTGCCACTTCAAAGTGGACAGGGGGTATGGATAACTATGGCTACACCTTC

V gene: TRBV5-1
clone size: few
J gene: TRBJ2-1
D gene: -
CDR3 protein: CASRLWGANEQFF
CDR3 DNA: TGCGCCAGCAGGCTCTGGGGGGCCAATGAGCAGTTCTTC

V gene: TRBV5-1
clone size: -
J gene: TRBJ1-4
D gene: TRBD1
CDR3 protein: CASSFSTGGEKLFF
CDR3 DNA: TGCGCCAGCAGCTTTTCGACAGGGGGTGAAAAACTGTTTTTT

V gene: TRBV7-9
clone size: many
J gene: TRBJ1-2
D gene: -
CDR3 protein: CASSTQGGYTF
CDR3 DNA: TGTGCCAGCAGTACTCAGGGAGGCTACACCTTC

V gene: TRBV5-1
clone size: -
J gene: TRBJ1-4
D gene: -
CDR3 protein: CASRPIATNEKLFF
CDR3 DNA: TGCGCCAGCAGACCGATCGCAACTAATGAAAAACTGTTTTTT

V gene: TRBV5-6
clone size: few
J gene: TRBJ1-6
D gene: -
CDR3 protein: CASSRTASPLHF
CDR3 DNA: TGTGCCAGCAGTCGGACAGCCTCACCCCTCCACTTT

V gene: TRBV11-2
clone size: -
J gene: TRBJ1-2
D gene: TRBD1
CDR3 protein: CASSRGQDSTYGYTF
CDR3 DNA: TGTGCCAGCAGCCGCGGACAGGACTCCACCTATGGCTACACCTTC

V gene: TRBV7-9
clone size: -
J gene: TRBJ2-3
D gene: -
CDR3 protein: CASSLALGTDTQYF
CDR3 DNA: TGTGCCAGCAGCTTAGCGTTGGGGACAGATACGCAGTATTTT

V gene: TRBV18
clone size: -
J gene: TRBJ1-4
D gene: -
CDR3 protein: CASSPPGSRNEKLFF
CDR3 DNA: TGTGCCAGCTCCCCTCCAGGGAGCCGTAATGAAAAACTGTTTTTT

V gene: TRBV7-2
clone size: -
J gene: TRBJ2-1
D gene: -
CDR3 protein: CASSPEGPSDNEQFF
CDR3 DNA: TGTGCCAGCAGCCCGGAGGGACCGAGTGACAATGAGCAGTTCTTC

V gene: TRBV7-2
clone size: -
J gene: TRBJ2-5
D gene: -
CDR3 protein: CASSYGPTSQETQYF
CDR3 DNA: TGTGCCAGCAGCTACGGACCCACGAGCCAAGAGACCCAGTACTTC

V gene: TRBV15
clone size: few
J gene: TRBJ2-1
D gene: TRBD2
CDR3 protein: CATSRDLPKRGGDNEQFF
CDR3 DNA: TGTGCCACCAGCAGAGATCTCCCAAAGCGGGGGGGAGACAATGAGCAGTTCTTC

V gene: TRBV7-9
clone size: few
J gene: TRBJ2-2
D gene: -
CDR3 protein: CASSQPSGHANTGELFF
CDR3 DNA: TGTGCCAGCAGCCAACCTTCGGGACATGCGAACACCGGGGAGCTGTTTTTT

V gene: TRBV13
clone size: few
J gene: TRBJ1-1
D gene: TRBD1
CDR3 protein: CASSERDRWNTEAFF
CDR3 DNA: TGTGCCAGCAGCGAGCGGGACAGGTGGAACACTGAAGCTTTCTTT

V gene: TRBV6-1
clone size: -
J gene: TRBJ1-1
D gene: TRBD1
CDR3 protein: CASQTGGPNTEAFF
CDR3 DNA: TGTGCCAGCCAAACAGGGGGGCCGAACACTGAAGCTTTCTTT

V gene: TRBV7-9
clone size: -
J gene: TRBJ2-7
D gene: -
CDR3 protein: CASSSGRGAIEQYF
CDR3 DNA: TGTGCCAGCAGCTCCGGCAGGGGAGCGATCGAGCAGTACTTC

V gene: TRBV30
clone size: -
J gene: TRBJ1-2
D gene: -
CDR3 protein: CAWSIDYYGYTF
CDR3 DNA: TGTGCCTGGAGTATAGACTACTATGGCTACACCTTC

V gene: TRBV7-2
clone size: many
J gene: TRBJ2-7
D gene: -
CDR3 protein: CASSPSRDNHEQYF
CDR3 DNA: TGTGCCAGCAGCCCCTCCCGGGACAACCACGAGCAGTACTTC

V gene: TRBV7-2
clone size: -
J gene: TRBJ2-3
D gene: -
CDR3 protein: CASSLEGWAGPTRDTQYF
CDR3 DNA: TGTGCCAGCAGCTTAGAGGGTTGGGCAGGCCCCACGAGAGATACGCAGTATTTT

V gene: TRBV28
clone size: many
J gene: TRBJ2-3
D gene: -
CDR3 protein: CAAGPRTDTQYF
CDR3 DNA: TGTGCGGCGGGACCCCGCACAGATACGCAGTATTTT

V gene: TRBV11-3
clone size: few
J gene: TRBJ2-3
D gene: -
CDR3 protein: CASSPGGGGPTDTQYF
CDR3 DNA: TGTGCCAGCAGCCCCGGAGGGGGCGGTCCCACAGATACGCAGTATTTT

V gene: TRBV5-1
clone size: few
J gene: TRBJ2-5
D gene: TRBD1
CDR3 protein: CASSSDRVSQYF
CDR3 DNA: TGCGCCAGCAGCTCGGACAGGGTGTCCCAGTACTTC

V gene: TRBV27
clone size: few
J gene: TRBJ1-5
D gene: -
CDR3 protein: CASSLSRRTGNQPQHF
CDR3 DNA: TGTGCCAGCAGTTTATCCCGGAGGACGGGGAATCAGCCCCAGCATTTT

V gene: TRBV6-6
clone size: many
J gene: TRBJ2-3
D gene: -
CDR3 protein: CASSYISQSTDTQYF
CDR3 DNA: TGTGCCAGCAGTTACATCTCACAGAGCACAGATACGCAGTATTTT

V gene: TRBV11-2
clone size: few
J gene: TRBJ2-5
D gene: -
CDR3 protein: CASSPRSNGGQETQYF
CDR3 DNA: TGTGCCAGCAGCCCACGTTCCAACGGGGGTCAAGAGACCCAGTACTTC

V gene: TRBV7-9
clone size: -
J gene: TRBJ2-5
D gene: -
CDR3 protein: CASSKQGGQETQYF
CDR3 DNA: TGTGCCAGCAGCAAACAGGGGGGGCAAGAGACCCAGTACTTC

V gene: TRBV11-2
clone size: -
J gene: TRBJ2-5
D gene: TRBD2
CDR3 protein: CASSRSSSGGETQYF
CDR3 DNA: TGTGCCAGCAGCCGGTCGAGTAGCGGGGGAGAGACCCAGTACTTC

V gene: TRBV7-2
clone size: few
J gene: TRBJ2-3
D gene: -
CDR3 protein: CASSLAGVPTDTQYF
CDR3 DNA: TGTGCCAGCAGCTTAGCGGGGGTCCCCACAGATACGCAGTATTTT

V gene: TRBV30
clone size: few
J gene: TRBJ2-5
D gene: TRBD1
CDR3 protein: CARDPGQGVGVETQYF
CDR3 DNA: TGTGCCCGCGATCCGGGACAGGGAGTTGGAGTGGAGACCCAGTACTTC

V gene: TRBV29-1
clone size: few
J gene: TRBJ1-1
D gene: -
CDR3 protein: CSVDIAGFGTEAFF
CDR3 DNA: TGCAGCGTTGATATTGCGGGTTTCGGAACTGAAGCTTTCTTT